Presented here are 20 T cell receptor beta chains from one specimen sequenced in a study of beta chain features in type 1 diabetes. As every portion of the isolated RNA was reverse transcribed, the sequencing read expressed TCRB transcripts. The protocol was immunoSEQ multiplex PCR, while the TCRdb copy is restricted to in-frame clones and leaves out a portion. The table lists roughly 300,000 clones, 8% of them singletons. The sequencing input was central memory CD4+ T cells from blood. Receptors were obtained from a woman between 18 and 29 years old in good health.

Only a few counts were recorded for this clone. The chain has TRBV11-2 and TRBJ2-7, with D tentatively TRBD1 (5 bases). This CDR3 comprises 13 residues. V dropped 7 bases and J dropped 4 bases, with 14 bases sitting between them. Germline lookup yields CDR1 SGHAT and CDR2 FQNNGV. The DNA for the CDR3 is TGTGCCAGCACCAAGGGGCCTGAGTACGAGCAGTACTTC. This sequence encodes CASTKGPEYEQYF.

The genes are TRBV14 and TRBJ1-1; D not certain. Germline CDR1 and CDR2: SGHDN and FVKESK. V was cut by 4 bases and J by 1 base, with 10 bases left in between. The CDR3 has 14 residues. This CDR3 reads CASSRRVENTEAFF. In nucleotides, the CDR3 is TGTGCCAGCAGCCGTCGTGTAGAGAACACTGAAGCTTTCTTT.

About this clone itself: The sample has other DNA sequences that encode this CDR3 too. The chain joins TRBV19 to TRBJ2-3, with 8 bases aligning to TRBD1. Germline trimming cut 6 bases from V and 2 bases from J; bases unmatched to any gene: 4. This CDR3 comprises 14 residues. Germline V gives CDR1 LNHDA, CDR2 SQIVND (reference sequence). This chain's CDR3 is CASSDRGDTDTQYF. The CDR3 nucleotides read TGTGCCAGTAGCGACAGGGGCGACACAGATACGCAGTATTTT.

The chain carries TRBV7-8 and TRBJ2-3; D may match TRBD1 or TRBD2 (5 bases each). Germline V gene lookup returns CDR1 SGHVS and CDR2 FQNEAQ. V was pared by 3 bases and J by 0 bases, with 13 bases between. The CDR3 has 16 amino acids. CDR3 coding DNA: TGTGCCAGCAGCTTCTGGGGGAAAACTAGCACAGATACGCAGTATTTT. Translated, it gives CASSFWGKTSTDTQYF.

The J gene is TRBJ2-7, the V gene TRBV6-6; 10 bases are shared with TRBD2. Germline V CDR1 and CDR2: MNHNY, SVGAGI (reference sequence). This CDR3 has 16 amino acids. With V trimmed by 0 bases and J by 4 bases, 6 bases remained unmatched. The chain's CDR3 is CASSYSISGRRYEQYF. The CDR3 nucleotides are TGTGCCAGCAGTTACTCGATTAGCGGGAGGAGGTACGAGCAGTACTTC.

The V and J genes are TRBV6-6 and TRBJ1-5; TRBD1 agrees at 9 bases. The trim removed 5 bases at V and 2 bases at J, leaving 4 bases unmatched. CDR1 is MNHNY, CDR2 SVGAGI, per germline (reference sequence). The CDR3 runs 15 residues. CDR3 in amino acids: CASSTRTGGNQPQHF. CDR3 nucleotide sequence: TGTGCCAGCAGTACGAGGACAGGGGGCAATCAGCCCCAGCATTTT.

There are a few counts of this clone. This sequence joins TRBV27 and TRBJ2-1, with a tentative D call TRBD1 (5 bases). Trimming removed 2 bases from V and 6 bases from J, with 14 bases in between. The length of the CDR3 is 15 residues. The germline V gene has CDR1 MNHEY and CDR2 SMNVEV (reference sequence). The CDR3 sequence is CASSLGHTSPNEQFF. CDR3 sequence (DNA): TGTGCCAGCAGTTTAGGACACACCTCCCCCAATGAGCAGTTCTTC.

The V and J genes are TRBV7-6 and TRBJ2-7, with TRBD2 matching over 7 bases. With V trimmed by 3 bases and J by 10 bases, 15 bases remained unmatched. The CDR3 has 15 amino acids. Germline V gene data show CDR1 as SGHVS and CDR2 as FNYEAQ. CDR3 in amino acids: CASSFPGLSFVSQYF. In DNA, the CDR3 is TGTGCCAGCAGCTTTCCGGGACTAAGCTTTGTGAGTCAGTACTTC.

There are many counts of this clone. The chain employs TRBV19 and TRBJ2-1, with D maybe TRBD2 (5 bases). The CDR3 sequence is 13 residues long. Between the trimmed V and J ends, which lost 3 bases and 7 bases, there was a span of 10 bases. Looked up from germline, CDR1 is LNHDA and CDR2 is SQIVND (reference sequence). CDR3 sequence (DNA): TGTGCCAGTAGTATTCCGACGGGGAATGAGCAGTTCTTC. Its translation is CASSIPTGNEQFF.

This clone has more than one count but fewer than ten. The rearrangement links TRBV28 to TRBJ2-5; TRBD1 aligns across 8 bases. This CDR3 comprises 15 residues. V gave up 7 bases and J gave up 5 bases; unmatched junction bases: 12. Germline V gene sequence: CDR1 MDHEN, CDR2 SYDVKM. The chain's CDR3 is CASTSLGTGRETQYF. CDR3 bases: TGTGCCAGCACATCGTTAGGGACAGGTCGGGAGACCCAGTACTTC.

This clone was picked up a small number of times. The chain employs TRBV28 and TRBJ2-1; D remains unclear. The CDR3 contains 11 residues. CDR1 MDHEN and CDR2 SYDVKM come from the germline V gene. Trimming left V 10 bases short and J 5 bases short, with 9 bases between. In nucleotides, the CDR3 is TGTGCCACCTACTTAAACAATGAGCAGTTCTTC. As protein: CATYLNNEQFF.

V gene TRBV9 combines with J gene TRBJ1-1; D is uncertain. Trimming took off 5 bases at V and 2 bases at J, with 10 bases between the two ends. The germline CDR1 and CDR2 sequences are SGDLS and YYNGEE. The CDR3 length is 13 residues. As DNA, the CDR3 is TGTGCCAGCAGTCCGTTCCGTAACACTGAAGCTTTCTTT. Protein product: CASSPFRNTEAFF.

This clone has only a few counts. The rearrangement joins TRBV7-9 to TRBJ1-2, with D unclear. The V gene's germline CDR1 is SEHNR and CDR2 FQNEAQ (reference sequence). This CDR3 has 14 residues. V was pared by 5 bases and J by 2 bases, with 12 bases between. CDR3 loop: CASSPQVANYGYTF. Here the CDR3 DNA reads TGTGCCAGCAGCCCTCAAGTAGCGAACTATGGCTACACCTTC.

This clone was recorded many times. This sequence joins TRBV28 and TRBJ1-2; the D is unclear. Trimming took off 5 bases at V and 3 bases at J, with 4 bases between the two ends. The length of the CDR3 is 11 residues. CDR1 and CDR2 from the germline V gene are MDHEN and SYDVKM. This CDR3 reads CASSIHYGYTF. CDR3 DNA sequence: TGTGCCAGCAGTATACACTATGGCTACACCTTC.

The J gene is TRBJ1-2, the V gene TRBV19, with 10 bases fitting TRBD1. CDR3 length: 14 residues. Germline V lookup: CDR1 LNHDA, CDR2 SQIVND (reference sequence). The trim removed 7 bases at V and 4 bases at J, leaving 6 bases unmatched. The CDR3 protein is CASTETGGAYGYTF. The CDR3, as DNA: TGTGCCAGTACCGAGACAGGGGGCGCCTATGGCTACACCTTC.

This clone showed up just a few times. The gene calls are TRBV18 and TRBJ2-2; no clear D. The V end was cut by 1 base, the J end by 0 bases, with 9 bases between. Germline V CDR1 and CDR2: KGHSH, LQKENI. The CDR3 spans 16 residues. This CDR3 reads CASSPLRTANTGELFF. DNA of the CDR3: TGTGCCAGCTCACCACTAAGGACGGCGAACACCGGGGAGCTGTTTTTT.

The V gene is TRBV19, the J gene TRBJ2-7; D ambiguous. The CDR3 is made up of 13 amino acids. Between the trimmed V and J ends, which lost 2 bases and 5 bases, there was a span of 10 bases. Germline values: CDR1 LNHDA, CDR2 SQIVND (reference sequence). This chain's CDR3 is CASSIPDAHEQYF. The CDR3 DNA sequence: TGTGCCAGTAGTATACCGGATGCCCACGAGCAGTACTTC.

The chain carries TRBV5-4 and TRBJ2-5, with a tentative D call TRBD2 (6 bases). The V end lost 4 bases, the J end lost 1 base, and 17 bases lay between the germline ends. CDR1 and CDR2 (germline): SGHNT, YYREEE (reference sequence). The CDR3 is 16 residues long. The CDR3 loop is CASSLEPGTAQETQYF. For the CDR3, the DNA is TGTGCCAGCAGCCTTGAACCTGGGACTGCCCAAGAGACCCAGTACTTC.

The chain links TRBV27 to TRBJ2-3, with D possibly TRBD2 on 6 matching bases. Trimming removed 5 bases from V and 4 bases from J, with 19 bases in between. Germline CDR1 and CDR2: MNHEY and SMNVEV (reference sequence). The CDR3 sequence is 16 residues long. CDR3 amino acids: CASSPRVAGPSDTQYF. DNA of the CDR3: TGTGCCAGCAGTCCCCGAGTCGCGGGGCCATCAGATACGCAGTATTTT.

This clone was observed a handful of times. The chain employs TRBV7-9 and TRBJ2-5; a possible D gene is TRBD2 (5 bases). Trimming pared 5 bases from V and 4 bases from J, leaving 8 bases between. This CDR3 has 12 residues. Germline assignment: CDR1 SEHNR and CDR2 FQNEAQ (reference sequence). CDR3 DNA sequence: TGTGCCAGCAGCCGGGGTTTAGAGACCCAGTACTTC. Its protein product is CASSRGLETQYF.